This TCR beta chain appears in the sequencing data of a study of T cells in Graves' hyperthyroidism and ophthalmopathy (dated by TCRdb to between 2017 and 2020). Study-level background: Peripheral blood was sampled at the time of initial diagnosis, prior to any treatment. TCR V-J signatures able to tell the groups apart were searched for in a discovery cohort of 100 patients, of whom 43 had Graves' ophthalmopathy and 57 had stable Graves' hyperthyroidism. An independent validation cohort of 18 to 20 hyperthyroidism patients and about 15 patients who later progressed to ophthalmopathy tested prospective prediction of ophthalmopathy. The 100 discovery patients were divided at random into training and test sets in a 7:3 ratio. The study also compared thyroid tissue and blood T-cell repertoires from a handful of Graves' hyperthyroidism patients. After blood sampling, hyperthyroidism patients were treated with methimazole at a starting dose of 30 mg daily, and ophthalmopathy patients were treated with high-dose intravenous methylprednisolone. The paper reports TCR Vbeta CDR3 sequencing of some 140 peripheral blood samples: around 41 ophthalmopathy, 70 to 85 hyperthyroidism and around 17 progressor patients. Paper-wide results and their limitations: In cross-validation, a model built on a 13 V-J signature told ophthalmopathy apart from stable hyperthyroidism with approximately 90% sensitivity and 81% to 82% specificity, and in testing the same model reached 80%/75%. Most expanded thyroid clonotypes (frequency above 0.001) were also detected in blood, a finding suggesting that blood repertoires may reflect thyroid immune responses. No statistical method was used to set the sample size in advance, and investigators knew the group allocation. In validation, the model predicted progression to ophthalmopathy with over 65% sensitivity and 72.22% specificity, a median of approximately 6.7 months before onset.

Of note for this clonotype: The antigen it recognizes is unknown. No per-base quality is available; no much larger clone lies one base away.

The TCR beta CDR3 regions were amplified from RNA transcripts. For the first round of RT-PCR on the TCR CDR3, the HTBI primer set was used together with the Qiagen OneStep RT-PCR kit. Libraries were constructed in a second round of multiplex PCR, after which size selection and purification were performed. The libraries were sequenced on an Illumina HiSeq2000 using paired-end 100 bp reads. The authors' analysis ran thus. SOAPnuke was used to process the raw data, with reads discarded if the reads contained adapters or uncalled bases, had a mean Phred below 15, or lacked an exact constant-primer or identifier match. COPE v1.2.5 was used to merge the high-quality paired reads, and each unique nucleotide sequence was defined as a clonotype. MiTCR v1.1 was used to align the clonotypes against IMGT TRBV, TRBD and TRBJ reference segments. The analysis was restricted to V-J combinations with a frequency above 0.0001, which together covered just over 98% of the repertoires. A TCS score was defined as the ratio of F50 (clonal expansion) to E x V (chaos), with BLOSUM62-based TCRdist applied between CDR3 peptides within each V-J. Welch's t-statistics and random forest reduced some 510 V-J features to 13, which were used in a naive Bayes classifier (R e1071). TCRdb handled the public reads itself, with Q25 trimming in fastp and clone calling in MiXCR, and kept productive beta chains. Identical CDR3 protein sequences are pooled into one entry, listed with their most common genes and DNA. V and J calls and clone size were set by TCRdb, not the authors. In all, the sample holds 600,000 to 900,000 distinct CDR3 sequences, and around 15% of those were seen once. The top ten clonotypes cover over 7.5% of the sample.

Stable Graves' hyperthyroidism was defined as the absence of progression to ophthalmopathy over 18 months of follow-up. The hyperthyroidism patients were between 18 and 65 years old and newly diagnosed, with a disease duration of less than 2 months. The study excluded patients with uncontrolled infections, other autoimmune diseases, pregnancy or lactation. Diagnoses were established on the basis of clinical symptoms, serum thyroxine and TRAb, thyroid ultrasound, and orbital computed tomography. PBMCs were isolated from 10 ml of fresh peripheral blood by Ficoll-Paque density gradient centrifugation. Total RNA was extracted using Trizol reagent, and RNA quality was assessed on an Agilent 2100 Bioanalyzer. Ends trimmed: V by 2 bases, J by 6 bases; bases unmatched to a gene: 6. In the germline V gene (reference sequence), CDR1 corresponds to SGHNT and CDR2 to YYREEE. Including cysteine and phenylalanine, the CDR3 has 15 amino acids. The CDR3 DNA has 45 bases and is translated from base 1.

This clonotype was sampled from a man younger than 30 with Graves' hyperthyroidism. The rearrangement combines TRBV5-4 with TRBJ2-7, with TRBD2 matching 12 junction bases. Sequences were obtained from blood. CDR3 loop: CASSLGLAGSAEQYF. The DNA sequence reads TGTGCCAGCAGCTTAGGACTAGCGGGATCAGCCGAGCAGTACTTC.